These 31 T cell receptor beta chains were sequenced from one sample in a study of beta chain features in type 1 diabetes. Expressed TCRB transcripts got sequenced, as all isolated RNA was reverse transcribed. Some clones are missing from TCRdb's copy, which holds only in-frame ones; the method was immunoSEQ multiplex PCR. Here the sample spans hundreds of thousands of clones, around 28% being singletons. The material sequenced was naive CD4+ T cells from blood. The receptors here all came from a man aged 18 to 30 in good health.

The CDR3 DNA is TGTGCCAGCAGCTTGGCGCCGAGCTCCTACAATGAGCAGTTCTTC. It yields the protein CASSLAPSSYNEQFF. The rearrangement links TRBV5-6 to TRBJ2-1; the D is unclear. The length of the CDR3 is 15 residues. Germline lookup yields CDR1 SGHDT and CDR2 YYEEEE. V lost 0 bases to trimming and J lost 0 bases, with 7 bases between them.

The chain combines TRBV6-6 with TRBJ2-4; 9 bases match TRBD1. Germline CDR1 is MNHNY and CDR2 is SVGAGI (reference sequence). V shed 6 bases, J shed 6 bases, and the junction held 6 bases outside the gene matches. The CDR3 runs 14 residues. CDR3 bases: TGTGCCAGCAGCCTTGGACAGGGGAGAAACATTCAGTACTTC. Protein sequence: CASSLGQGRNIQYF.

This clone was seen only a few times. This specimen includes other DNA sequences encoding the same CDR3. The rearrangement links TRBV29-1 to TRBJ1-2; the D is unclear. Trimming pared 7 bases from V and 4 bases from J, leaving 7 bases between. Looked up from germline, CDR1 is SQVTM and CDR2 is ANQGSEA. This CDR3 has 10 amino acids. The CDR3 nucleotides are TGCAGCGCCTCGGGCTATGGCTACACCTTC. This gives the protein CSASGYGYTF.

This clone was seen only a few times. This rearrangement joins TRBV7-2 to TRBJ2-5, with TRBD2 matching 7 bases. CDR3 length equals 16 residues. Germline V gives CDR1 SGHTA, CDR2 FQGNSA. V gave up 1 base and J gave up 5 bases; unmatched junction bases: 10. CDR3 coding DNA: TGTGCCAGCAGCTTAGTCTCCCGTGGGCGGGGGGAGACCCAGTACTTC. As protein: CASSLVSRGRGETQYF.

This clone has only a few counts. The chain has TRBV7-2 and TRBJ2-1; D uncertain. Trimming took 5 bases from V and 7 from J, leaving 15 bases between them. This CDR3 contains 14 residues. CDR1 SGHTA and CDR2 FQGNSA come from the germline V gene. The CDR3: CASSPLWGQNEQFF. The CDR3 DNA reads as TGTGCCAGCAGCCCCCTATGGGGTCAGAATGAGCAGTTCTTC.

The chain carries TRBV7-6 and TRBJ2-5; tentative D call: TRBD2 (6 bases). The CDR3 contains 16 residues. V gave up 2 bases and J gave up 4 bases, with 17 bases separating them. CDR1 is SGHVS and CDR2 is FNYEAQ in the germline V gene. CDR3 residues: CASSLLWEASGETQYF. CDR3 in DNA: TGTGCCAGCAGCTTATTGTGGGAGGCGTCTGGAGAGACCCAGTACTTC.

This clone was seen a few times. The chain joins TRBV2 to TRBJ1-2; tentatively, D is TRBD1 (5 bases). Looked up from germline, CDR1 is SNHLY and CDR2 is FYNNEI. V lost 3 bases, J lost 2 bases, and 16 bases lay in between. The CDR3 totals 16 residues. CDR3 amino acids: CASSEASGLDNYGYTF. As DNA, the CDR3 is TGTGCCAGCAGTGAGGCCTCGGGACTCGACAACTATGGCTACACCTTC.

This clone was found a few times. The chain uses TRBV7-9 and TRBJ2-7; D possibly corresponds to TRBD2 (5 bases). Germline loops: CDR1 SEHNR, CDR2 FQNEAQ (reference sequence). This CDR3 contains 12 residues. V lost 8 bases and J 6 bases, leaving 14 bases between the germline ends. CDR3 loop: CASGPGIIEQYF. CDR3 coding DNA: TGTGCCAGCGGGCCCGGGATAATCGAGCAGTACTTC.

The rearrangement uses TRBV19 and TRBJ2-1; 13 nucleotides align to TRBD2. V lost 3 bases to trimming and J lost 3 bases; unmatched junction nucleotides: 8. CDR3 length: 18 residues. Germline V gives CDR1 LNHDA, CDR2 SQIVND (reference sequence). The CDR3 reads CASSITLAGGPGYNEQFF. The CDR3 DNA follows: TGTGCCAGTAGTATTACACTAGCGGGAGGGCCGGGCTACAATGAGCAGTTCTTC.

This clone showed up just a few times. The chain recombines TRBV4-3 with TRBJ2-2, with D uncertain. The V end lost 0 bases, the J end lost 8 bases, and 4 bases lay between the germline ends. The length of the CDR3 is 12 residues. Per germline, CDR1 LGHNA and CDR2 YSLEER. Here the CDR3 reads CASSQEVGELFF. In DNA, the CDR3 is TGCGCCAGCAGCCAAGAAGTGGGGGAGCTGTTTTTT.

The CDR3 sequence is CASSLGQSTDTQYF. In DNA form, the CDR3 reads TGTGCCAGCAGCTTGGGACAGTCCACAGATACGCAGTATTTT. The V call is TRBV5-8, the J call TRBJ2-3; weak D call: TRBD1 (5 bases). Germline values: CDR1 SGHTS, CDR2 YDEGEE. CDR3 length equals 14 residues. V lost 0 bases to trimming and J lost 2 bases, with 7 bases between them.

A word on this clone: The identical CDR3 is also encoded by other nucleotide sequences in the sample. Here the CDR3 reads CAWSRAYEQYF. The CDR3 DNA sequence: TGTGCCTGGAGCCGAGCCTACGAGCAGTACTTC. This sequence joins TRBV30 and TRBJ2-7; D gene unclear. CDR1 is GTSNPN and CDR2 is SVGIG in the germline V gene (reference sequence). Trimming pared 3 bases from V and 2 bases from J, leaving 5 bases between. The CDR3 loop spans 11 amino acids.

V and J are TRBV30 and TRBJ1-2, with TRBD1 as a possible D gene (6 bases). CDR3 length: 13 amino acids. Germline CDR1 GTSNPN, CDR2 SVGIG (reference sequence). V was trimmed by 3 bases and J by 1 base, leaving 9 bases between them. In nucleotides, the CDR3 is TGTGCCTGGAGGCAGGGGTTTAACTATGGCTACACCTTC. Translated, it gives CAWRQGFNYGYTF.

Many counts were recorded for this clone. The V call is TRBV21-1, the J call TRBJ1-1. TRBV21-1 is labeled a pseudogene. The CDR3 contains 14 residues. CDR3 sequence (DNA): TGTGCCAGCAGCAAAGGGGCGGTGAACACTGAAGCTTTCTTT. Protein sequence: CASSKGAVNTEAFF.

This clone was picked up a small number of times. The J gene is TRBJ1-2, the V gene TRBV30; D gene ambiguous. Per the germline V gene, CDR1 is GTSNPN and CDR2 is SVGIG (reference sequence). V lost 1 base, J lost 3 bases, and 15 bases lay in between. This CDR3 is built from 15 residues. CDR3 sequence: CAWSDLGSGDYGYTF. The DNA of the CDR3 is TGTGCCTGGAGTGACCTAGGGAGCGGAGACTATGGCTACACCTTC.

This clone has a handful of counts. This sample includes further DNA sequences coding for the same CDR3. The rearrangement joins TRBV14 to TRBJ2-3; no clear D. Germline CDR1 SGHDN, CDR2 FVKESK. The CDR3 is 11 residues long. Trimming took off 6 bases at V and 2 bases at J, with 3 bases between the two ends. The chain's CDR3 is CASSLTDTQYF. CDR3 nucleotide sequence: TGTGCCAGCAGTCTCACAGATACGCAGTATTTT.

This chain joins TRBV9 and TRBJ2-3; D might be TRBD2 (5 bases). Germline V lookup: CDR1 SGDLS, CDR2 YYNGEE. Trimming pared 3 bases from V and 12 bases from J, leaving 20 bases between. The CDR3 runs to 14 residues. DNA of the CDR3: TGTGCCAGCAGCGACCGGACTGTCTCTAGATATCAGTATTTT. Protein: CASSDRTVSRYQYF.

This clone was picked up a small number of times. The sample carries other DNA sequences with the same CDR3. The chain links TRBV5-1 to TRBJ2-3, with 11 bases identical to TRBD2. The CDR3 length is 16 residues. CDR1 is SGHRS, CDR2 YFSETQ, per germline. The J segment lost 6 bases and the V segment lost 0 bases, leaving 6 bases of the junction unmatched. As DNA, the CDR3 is TGCGCCAGCAGCTTGGGTCTAGCGGGAGGCCTGGATACGCAGTATTTT. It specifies CASSLGLAGGLDTQYF.

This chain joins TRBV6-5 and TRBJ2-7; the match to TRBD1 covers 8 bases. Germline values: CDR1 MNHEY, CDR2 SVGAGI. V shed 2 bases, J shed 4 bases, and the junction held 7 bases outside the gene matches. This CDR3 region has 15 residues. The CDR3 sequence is CASSYIRTGPYEQYF. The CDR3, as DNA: TGTGCCAGCAGTTACATCCGGACAGGGCCATACGAGCAGTACTTC.

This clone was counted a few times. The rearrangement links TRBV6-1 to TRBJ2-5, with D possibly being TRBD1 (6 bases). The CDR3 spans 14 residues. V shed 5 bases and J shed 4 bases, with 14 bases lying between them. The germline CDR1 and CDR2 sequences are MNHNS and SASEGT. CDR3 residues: CASSPRTVGETQYF. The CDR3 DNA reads TGTGCCAGCAGTCCTCGGACAGTGGGAGAGACCCAGTACTTC.

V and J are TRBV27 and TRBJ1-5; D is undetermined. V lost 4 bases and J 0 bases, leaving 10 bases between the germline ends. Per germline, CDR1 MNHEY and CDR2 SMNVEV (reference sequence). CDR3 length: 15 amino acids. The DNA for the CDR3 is TGTGCCAGCAGTTCAACATACCATAGCAATCAGCCCCAGCATTTT. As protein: CASSSTYHSNQPQHF.

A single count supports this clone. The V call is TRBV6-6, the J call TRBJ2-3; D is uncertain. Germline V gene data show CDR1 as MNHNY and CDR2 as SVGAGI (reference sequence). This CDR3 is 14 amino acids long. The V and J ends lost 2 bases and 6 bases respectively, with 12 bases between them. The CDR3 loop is CASSYPQPLDTQYF. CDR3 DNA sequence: TGTGCCAGCAGTTACCCTCAACCGCTTGATACGCAGTATTTT.

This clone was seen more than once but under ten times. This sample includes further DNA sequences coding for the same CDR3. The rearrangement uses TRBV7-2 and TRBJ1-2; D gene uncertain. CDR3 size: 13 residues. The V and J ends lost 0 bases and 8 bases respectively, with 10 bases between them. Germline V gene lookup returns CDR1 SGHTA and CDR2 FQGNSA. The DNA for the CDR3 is TGTGCCAGCAGCTTAGCGGCTGGAGGGGGCTACACCTTC. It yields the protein CASSLAAGGGYTF.

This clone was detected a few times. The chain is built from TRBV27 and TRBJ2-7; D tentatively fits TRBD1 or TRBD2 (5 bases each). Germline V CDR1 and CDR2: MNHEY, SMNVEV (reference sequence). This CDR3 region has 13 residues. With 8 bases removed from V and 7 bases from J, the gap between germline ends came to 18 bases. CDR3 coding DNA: TGTGCCAGCGCCGGGACGGCCTATTGGGAGCAGTACTTC. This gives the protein CASAGTAYWEQYF.

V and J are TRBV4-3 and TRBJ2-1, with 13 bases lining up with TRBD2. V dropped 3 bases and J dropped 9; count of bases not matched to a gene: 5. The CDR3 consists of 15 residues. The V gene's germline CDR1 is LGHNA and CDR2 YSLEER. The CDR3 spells CASSHGLAGVTEQFF. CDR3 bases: TGCGCCAGCAGCCACGGACTAGCGGGAGTGACTGAGCAGTTCTTC.

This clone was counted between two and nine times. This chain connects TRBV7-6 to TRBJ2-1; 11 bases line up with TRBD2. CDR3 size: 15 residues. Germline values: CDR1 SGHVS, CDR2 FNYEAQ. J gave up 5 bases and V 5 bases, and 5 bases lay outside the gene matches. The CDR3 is CASSELLAGDNEQFF. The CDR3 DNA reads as TGTGCCAGCAGCGAATTACTAGCGGGAGACAATGAGCAGTTCTTC.

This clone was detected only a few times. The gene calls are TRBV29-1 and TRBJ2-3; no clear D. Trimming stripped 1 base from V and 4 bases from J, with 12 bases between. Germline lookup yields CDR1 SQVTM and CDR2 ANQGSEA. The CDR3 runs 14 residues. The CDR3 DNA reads TGCAGCGTTGAAGTCGACCCCGGCGCAGATACGCAGTATTTT. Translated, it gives CSVEVDPGADTQYF.

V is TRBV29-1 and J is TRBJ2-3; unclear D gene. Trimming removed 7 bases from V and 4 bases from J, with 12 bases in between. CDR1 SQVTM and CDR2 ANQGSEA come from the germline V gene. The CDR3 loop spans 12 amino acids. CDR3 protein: CSAWKSPDTQYF. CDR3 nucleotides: TGCAGCGCCTGGAAGAGCCCAGATACGCAGTATTTT.

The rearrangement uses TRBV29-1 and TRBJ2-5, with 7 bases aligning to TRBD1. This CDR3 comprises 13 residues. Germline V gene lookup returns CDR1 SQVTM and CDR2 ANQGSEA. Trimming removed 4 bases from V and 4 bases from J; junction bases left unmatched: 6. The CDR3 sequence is CSVATGVGETQYF. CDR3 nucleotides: TGCAGCGTTGCAACAGGGGTGGGAGAGACCCAGTACTTC.

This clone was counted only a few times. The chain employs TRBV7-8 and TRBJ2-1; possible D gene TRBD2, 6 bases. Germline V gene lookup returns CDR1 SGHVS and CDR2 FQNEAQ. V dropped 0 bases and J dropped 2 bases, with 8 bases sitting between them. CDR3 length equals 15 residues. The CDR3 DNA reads TGTGCCAGCAGCTTAGCACTAGCTACCTACAATGAGCAGTTCTTC. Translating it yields CASSLALATYNEQFF.

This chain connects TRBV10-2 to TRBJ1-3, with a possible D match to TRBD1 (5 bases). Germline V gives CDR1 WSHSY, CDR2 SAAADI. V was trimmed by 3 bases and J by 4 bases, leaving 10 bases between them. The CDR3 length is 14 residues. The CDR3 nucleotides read TGCGCCAGCAGTGATAGGGGCGGCGGAAACACCATATATTTT. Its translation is CASSDRGGGNTIYF.